This TCR beta chain was identified in a study of blood T cell repertoires in COVID-19. Germline assignment: CDR1 LGHNA and CDR2 YSLEER. Trimming removed 2 bases from V and 5 bases from J, with 9 bases in between. The CDR3 is 13 amino acids. Original methodology: Amplification from reference gene primers served as the basis for estimated nucleated cell counts. Profiled with immunoSEQ multiplex PCR; TCRdb holds only in-frame clones, not every one. The V and J calls and clone size are taken from that table; D and trimming were inferred from the DNA. The data hold about 230,000 clones, with about 85% observed a single time. This study enrolled people aged 18 to 89 from about 24 US geographic areas. Self-reported history from a screening survey and questionnaire set each donor's cohort.

This chain connects TRBV4-3 to TRBJ1-1; a weak D match, TRBD1 (6 bases). The sequence was obtained from a young man who had recovered from COVID-19. Sequenced sample: PBMCs or T cells enriched from blood (not recorded which). The chain's CDR3 is CASSQPQGTEAFF. The CDR3 DNA is TGCGCCAGCAGCCAACCACAGGGAACTGAAGCTTTCTTT.